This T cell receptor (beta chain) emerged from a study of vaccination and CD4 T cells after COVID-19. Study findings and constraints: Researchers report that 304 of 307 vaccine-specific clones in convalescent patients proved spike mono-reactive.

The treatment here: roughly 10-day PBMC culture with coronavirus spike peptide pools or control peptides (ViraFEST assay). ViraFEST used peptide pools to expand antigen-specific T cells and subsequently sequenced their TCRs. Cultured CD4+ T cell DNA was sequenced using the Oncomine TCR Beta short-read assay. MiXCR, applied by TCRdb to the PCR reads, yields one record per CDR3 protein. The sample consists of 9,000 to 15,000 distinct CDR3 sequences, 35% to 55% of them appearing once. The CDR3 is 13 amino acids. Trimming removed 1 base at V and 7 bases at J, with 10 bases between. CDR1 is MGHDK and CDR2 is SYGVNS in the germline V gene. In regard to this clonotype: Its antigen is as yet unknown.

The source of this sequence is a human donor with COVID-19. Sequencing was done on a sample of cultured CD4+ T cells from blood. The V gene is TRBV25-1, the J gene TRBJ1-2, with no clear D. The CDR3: CASSESGPFGYTF. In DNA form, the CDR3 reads TGTGCCAGCAGTGAATCAGGACCTTTTGGCTACACCTTC.